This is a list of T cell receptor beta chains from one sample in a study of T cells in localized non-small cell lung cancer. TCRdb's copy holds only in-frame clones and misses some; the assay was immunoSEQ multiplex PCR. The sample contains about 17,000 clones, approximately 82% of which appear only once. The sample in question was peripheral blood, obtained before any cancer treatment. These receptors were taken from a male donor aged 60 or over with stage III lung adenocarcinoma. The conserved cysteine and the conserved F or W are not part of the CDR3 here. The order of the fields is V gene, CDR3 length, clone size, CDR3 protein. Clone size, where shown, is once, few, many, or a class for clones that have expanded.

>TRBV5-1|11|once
ASSLSTSPGYT
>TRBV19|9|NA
ASSNLREQY
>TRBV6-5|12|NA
ASSRDSPNYGYT
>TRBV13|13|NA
ASSLSSGGNSPLH
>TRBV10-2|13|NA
ASSEVRGLGTEAF
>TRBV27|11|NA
ASSLYPAGEQY
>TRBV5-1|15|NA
ASSLGVASGYQETQY
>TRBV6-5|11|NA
ASSYSYREQLF
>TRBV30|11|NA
AWTLGGTGELF
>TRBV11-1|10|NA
ASSQGSWEAF
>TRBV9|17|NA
ASSVEGRSRTGRYNEQF
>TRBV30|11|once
AWEPGQGGGYT
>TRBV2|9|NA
ASSEVVAEF
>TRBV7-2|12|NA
ASSLVDSFGVQH
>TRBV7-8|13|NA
ASSFETYKNTEAF
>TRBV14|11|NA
ASSSNRVFGYT
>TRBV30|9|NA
AWRKNEKLF
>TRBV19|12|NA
ASSTGAAGNTIY
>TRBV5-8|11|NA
ASRRGQLEKLF
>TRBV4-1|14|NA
ASSLAFGTVNEKLF
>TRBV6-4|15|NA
ASSGPTRDRGANEQF
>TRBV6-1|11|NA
ASRTWGSSEQY
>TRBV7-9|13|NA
ASSLWLSGANVLT
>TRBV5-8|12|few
ASSFQGAGNTIY
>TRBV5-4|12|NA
ASSTLRDSYGYT
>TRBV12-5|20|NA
ASGLATIPGLAGGTRSNEQF
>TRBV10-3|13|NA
AISAPAGGSYEQY